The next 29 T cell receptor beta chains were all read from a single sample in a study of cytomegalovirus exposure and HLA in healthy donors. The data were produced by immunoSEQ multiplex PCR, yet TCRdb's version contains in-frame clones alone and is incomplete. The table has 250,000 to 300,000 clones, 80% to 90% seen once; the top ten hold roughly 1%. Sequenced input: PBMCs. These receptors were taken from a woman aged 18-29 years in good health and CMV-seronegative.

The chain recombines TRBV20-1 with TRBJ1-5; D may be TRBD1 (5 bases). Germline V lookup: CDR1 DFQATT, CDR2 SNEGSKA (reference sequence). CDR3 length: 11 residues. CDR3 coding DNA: TGCAGCTGGGGGGGGAATCAGCCCCAGCATTTT. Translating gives CSWGGNQPQHF.

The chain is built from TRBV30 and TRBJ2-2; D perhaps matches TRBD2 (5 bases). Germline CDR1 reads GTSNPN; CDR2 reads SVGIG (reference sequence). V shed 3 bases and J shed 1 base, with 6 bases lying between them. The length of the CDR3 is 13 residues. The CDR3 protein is CAWREVNTGELFF. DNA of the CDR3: TGTGCCTGGAGGGAGGTGAACACCGGGGAGCTGTTTTTT.

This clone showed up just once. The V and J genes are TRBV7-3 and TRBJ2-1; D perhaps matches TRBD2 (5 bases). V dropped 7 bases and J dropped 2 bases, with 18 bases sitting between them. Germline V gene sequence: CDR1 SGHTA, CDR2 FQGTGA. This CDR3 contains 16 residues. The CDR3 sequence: CASNPGSGRTYNEQFF. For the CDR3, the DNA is TGTGCCAGCAACCCCGGAAGCGGAAGGACCTACAATGAGCAGTTCTTC.

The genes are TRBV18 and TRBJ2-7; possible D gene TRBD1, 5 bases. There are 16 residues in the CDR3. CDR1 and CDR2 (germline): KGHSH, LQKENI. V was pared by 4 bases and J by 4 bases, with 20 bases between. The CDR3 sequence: CASSHGWGSGLYEQYF. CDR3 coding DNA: TGTGCCAGCTCACATGGATGGGGCAGTGGGTTGTACGAGCAGTACTTC.

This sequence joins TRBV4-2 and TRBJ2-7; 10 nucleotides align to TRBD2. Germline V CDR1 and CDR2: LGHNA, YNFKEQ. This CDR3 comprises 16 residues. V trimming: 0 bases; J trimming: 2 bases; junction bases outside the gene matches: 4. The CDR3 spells CASSQDSTSGAYEQYF. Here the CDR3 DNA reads TGTGCCAGCAGCCAAGATAGCACTAGCGGGGCCTACGAGCAGTACTTC.

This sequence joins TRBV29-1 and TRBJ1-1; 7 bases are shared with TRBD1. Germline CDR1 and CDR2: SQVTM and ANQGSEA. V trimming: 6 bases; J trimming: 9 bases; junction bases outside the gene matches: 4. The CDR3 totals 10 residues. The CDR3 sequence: CSVAQGQAFF. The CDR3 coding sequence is TGCAGCGTCGCACAGGGGCAAGCTTTCTTT.

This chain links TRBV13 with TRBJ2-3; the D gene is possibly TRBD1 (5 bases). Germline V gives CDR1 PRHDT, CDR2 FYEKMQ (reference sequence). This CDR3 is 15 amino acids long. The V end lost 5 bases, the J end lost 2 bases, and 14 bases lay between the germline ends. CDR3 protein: CASSPGYGATDTQYF. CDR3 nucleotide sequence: TGTGCCAGCAGCCCCGGATATGGGGCCACAGATACGCAGTATTTT.

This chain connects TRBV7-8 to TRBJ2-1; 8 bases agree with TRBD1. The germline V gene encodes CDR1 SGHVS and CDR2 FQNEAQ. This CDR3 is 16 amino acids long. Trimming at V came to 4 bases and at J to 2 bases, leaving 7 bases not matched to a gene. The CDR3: CASSSFGTGAYNEQFF. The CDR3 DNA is TGTGCCAGCAGCTCCTTTGGGACAGGAGCCTACAATGAGCAGTTCTTC.

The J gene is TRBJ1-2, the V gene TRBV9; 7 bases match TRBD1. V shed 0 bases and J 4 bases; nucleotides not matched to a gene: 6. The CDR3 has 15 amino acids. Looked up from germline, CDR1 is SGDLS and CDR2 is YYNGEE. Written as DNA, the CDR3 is TGTGCCAGCAGCGTAGATCCAGGGGGGAGCTATGGCTACACCTTC. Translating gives CASSVDPGGSYGYTF.

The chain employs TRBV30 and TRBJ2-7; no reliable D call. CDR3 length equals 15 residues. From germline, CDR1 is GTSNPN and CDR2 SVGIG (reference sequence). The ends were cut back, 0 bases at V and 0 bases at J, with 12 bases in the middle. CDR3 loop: CAWSVQTGSSYEQYF. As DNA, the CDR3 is TGTGCCTGGAGTGTACAAACGGGTAGCTCCTACGAGCAGTACTTC.

As DNA, the CDR3 is TGCAGCGTTGAATTGTTACGGTTACTAGCGGGAGAGGGGGGCACAGATACGCAGTATTTT. This encodes CSVELLRLLAGEGGTDTQYF. The gene calls are TRBV29-1 and TRBJ2-3, with 11 nucleotides matching TRBD2. This CDR3 spans 20 amino acids. Unmatched junction bases numbered 17, after V lost 2 bases and J lost 1 base. Germline values: CDR1 SQVTM, CDR2 ANQGSEA.

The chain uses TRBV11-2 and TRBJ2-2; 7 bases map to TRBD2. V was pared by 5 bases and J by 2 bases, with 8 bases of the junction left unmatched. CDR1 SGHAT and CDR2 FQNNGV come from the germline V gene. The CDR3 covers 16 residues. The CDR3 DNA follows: TGTGCCAGCAGCCCGTGGGAGGGACTAAACACCGGGGAGCTGTTTTTT. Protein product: CASSPWEGLNTGELFF. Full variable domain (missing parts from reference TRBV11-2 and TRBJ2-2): EAGVAQSPRYKIIEKRQSVAFWCNPISGHATLYWYQQILGQGPKLLIQFQNNGVVDDSQLPKDRFSAERLKGVDSTLKIQPAKLEDSAVYLCASSPWEGLNTGELFFGEGSRLTVL.

The CDR3 region has the DNA TGTGCCAGCAGCCGGGACTCTGCAATCTACGAGCAGTACTTC. As protein: CASSRDSAIYEQYF. V gene TRBV5-4 combines with J gene TRBJ2-7; possible D gene TRBD2, 6 bases. The CDR3 runs 14 residues. Germline CDR1 and CDR2: SGHNT and YYREEE (reference sequence). With 4 bases removed from V and 3 bases from J, the gap between germline ends came to 14 bases.

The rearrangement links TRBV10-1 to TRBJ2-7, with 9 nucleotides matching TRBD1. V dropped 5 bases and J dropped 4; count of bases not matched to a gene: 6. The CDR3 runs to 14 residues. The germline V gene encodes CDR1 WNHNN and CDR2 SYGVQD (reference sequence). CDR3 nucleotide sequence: TGCGCCAGCAGTACCACGGACAGGGGTTACGAGCAGTACTTC. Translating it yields CASSTTDRGYEQYF.

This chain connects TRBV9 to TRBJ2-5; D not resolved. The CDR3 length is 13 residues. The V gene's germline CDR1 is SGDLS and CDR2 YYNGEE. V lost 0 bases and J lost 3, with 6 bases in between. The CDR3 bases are TGTGCCAGCAGCGTAGTTACGGAAGAGACCCAGTACTTC. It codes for CASSVVTEETQYF. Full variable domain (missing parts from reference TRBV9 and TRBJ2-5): DSGVTQTPKHLITATGQRVTLRCSPRSGDLSVYWYQQSLDQGLQFLIQYYNGEERAKGNILERFSAQQFPDLHSELNLSSLELGDSALYFCASSVVTEETQYFGPGTRLLVL.

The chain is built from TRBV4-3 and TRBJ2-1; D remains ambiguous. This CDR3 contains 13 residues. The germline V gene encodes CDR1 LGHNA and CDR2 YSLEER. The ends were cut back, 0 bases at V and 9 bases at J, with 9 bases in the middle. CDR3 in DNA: TGCGCCAGCAGCCAAGATCGAGTAACTGAGCAGTTCTTC. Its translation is CASSQDRVTEQFF.

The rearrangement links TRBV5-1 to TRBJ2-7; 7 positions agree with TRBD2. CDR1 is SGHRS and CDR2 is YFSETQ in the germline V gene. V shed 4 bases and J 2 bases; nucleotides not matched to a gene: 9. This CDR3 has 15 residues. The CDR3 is CASSLRSSGTYEQYF. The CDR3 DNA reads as TGCGCCAGCAGCCTGCGGTCTAGCGGAACCTACGAGCAGTACTTC.

CDR3 sequence (DNA): TGCAGCGTTGAGTACAGGGGAATCGGCTATGGCTACACCTTC. Protein sequence: CSVEYRGIGYGYTF. The chain recombines TRBV29-1 with TRBJ1-2; TRBD1 aligns across 7 bases. The length of the CDR3 is 14 residues. CDR1 and CDR2 from the germline V gene are SQVTM and ANQGSEA. V shed 3 bases, J shed 4 bases, and the junction held 8 bases outside the gene matches.

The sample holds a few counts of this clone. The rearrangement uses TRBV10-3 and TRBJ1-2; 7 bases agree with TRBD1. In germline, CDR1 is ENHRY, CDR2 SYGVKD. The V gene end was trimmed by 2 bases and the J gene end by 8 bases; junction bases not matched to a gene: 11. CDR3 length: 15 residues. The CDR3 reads CAISEAGTDSLGYTF. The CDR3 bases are TGTGCCATCAGTGAGGCCGGGACAGATTCTCTGGGCTACACCTTC.

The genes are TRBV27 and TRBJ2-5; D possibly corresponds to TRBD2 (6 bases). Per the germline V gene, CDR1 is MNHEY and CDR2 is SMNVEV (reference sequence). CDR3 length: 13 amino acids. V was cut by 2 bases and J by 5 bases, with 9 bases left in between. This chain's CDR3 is CASSLGGRETQYF. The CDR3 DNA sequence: TGTGCCAGCAGTTTAGGAGGGCGGGAGACCCAGTACTTC.

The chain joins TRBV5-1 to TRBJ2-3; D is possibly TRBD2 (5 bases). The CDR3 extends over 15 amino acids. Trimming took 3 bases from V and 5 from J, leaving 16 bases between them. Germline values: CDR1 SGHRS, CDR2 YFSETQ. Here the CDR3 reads CASSSSRGPRDTQYF. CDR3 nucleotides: TGCGCCAGCAGCTCCTCACGGGGTCCTAGAGATACGCAGTATTTT.

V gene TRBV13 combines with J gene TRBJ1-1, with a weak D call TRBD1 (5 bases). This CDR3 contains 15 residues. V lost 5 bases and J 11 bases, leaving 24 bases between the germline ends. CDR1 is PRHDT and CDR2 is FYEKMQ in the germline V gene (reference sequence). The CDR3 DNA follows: TGTGCCAGCAGCGCACCCTTTGGGGGGGAGCCGAAGGCTTTCTTT. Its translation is CASSAPFGGEPKAFF. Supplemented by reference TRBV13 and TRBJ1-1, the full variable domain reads AAGVIQSPRHLIKEKRETATLKCYPIPRHDTVYWYQQGPGQDPQFLISFYEKMQSDKGSIPDRFSAQQFSDYHSELNMSSLELGDSALYFCASSAPFGGEPKAFFGQGTRLTVV.

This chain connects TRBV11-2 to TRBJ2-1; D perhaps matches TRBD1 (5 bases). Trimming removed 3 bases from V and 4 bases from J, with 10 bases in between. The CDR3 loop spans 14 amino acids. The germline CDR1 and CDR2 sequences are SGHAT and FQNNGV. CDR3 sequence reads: CASSFEQEYNEQFF. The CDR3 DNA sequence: TGTGCCAGCAGCTTTGAACAGGAGTACAATGAGCAGTTCTTC.

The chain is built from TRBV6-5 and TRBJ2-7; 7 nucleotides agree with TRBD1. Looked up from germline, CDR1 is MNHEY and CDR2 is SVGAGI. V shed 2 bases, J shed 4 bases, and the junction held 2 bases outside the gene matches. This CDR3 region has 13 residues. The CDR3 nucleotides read TGTGCCAGCAGTTACACGGGACAGTACGAGCAGTACTTC. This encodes CASSYTGQYEQYF.

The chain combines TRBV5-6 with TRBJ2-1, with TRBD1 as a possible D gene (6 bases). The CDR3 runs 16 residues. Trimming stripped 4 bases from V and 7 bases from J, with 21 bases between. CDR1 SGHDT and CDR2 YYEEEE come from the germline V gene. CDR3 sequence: CASSRTGTLIGNEQFF. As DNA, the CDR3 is TGTGCCAGCAGCCGTACCGGGACATTGATTGGTAATGAGCAGTTCTTC.

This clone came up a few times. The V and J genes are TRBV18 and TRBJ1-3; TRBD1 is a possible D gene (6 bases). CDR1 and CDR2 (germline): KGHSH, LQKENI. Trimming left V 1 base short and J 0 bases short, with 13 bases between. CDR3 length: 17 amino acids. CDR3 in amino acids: CASSPQTGLSSGNTIYF. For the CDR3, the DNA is TGTGCCAGCTCACCACAGACAGGTCTTAGCTCTGGAAACACCATATATTTT.

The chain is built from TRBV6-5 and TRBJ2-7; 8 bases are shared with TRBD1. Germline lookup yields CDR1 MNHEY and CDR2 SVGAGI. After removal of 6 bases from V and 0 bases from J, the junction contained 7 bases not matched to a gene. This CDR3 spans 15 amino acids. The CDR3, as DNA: TGTGCCAGCAGAGGGGACAGGTTGAGCTCCTACGAGCAGTACTTC. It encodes CASRGDRLSSYEQYF.

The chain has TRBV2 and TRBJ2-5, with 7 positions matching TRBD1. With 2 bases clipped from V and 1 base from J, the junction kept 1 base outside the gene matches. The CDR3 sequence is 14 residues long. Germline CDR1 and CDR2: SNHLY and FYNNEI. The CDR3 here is CASSESGGQETQYF. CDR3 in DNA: TGTGCCAGCAGTGAATCAGGGGGCCAAGAGACCCAGTACTTC. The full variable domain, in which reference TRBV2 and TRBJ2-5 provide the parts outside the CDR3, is EPEVTQTPSHQVTQMGQEVILRCVPISNHLYFYWYRQILGQKVEFLVSFYNNEISEKSEIFDDQFSVERPDGSNFTLKIRSTKLEDSAMYFCASSESGGQETQYFGPGTRLLVL.

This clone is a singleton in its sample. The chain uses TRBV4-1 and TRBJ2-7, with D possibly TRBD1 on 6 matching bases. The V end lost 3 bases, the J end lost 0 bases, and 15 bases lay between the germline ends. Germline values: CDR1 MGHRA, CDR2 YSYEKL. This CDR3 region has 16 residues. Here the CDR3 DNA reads TGCGCCAGCAGCCAGGCCTCCGGGACACCCTCCTACGAGCAGTACTTC. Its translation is CASSQASGTPSYEQYF.